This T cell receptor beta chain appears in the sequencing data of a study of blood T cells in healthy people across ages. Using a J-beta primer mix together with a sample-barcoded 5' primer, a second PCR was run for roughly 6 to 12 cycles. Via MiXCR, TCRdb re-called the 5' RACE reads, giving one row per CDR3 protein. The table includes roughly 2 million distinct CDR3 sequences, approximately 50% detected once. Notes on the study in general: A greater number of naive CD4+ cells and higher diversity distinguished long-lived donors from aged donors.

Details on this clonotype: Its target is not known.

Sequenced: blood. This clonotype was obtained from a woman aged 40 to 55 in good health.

In DNA, the CDR3 is TGCGCCAGCAGCTTACAAGCACAGGGAGGCAATGAGCAGTTCTTC. Translating it yields CASSLQAQGGNEQFF. The chain couples TRBV5-1 to TRBJ2-1; D could derive from TRBD1 or TRBD2 (6 bases each). This CDR3 is 15 amino acids long. Germline CDR1 reads SGHRS; CDR2 reads YFSETQ. V lost 2 bases and J lost 6, with 15 bases in between.